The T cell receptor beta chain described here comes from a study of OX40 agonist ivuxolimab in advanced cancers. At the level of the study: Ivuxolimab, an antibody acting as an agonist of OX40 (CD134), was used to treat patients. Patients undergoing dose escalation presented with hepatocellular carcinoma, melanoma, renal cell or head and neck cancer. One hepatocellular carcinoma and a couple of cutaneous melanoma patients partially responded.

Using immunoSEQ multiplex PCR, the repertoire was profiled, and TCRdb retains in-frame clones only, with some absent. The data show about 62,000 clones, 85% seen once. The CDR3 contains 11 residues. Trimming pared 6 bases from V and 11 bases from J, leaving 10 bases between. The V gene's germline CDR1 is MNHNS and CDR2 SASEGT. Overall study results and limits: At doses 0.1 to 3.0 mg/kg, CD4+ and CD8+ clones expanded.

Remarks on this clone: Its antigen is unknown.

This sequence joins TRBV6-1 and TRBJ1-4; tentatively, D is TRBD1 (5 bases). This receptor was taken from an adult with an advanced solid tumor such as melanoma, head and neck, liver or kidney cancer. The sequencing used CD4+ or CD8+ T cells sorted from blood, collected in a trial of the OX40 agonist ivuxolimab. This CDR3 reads CASRNGHKLFF. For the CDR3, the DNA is TGTGCCAGCAGAAACGGACACAAACTGTTTTTT.